This TCR beta chain was retrieved from a study of T-cell reconstitution after alpha-beta-depleted transplantation in children. TCRbeta library preparation incorporated unique molecular identifiers. TCRdb used MiXCR to reprocess the PCR reads, holding one entry per CDR3 protein. Of 350,000 to 450,000 distinct CDR3 sequences in the sample, around 21% were seen once. This clonotype was observed at least ten times. V shed 5 bases and J shed 2 bases, with 15 bases lying between them. This CDR3 has 15 residues. Germline CDR1 and CDR2: SQVTM and ANQGSEA. The clonotype comes from a human donor who donated a stem cell graft to a child with acute myeloid leukemia. Sample: PBMCs from the stem cell graft donor, taken from the stem cell graft. The chain uses TRBV29-1 and TRBJ2-2; D possibly corresponds to TRBD1 (6 bases). The CDR3 spells CSVIVQGLNTGELFF. For the CDR3, the DNA is TGCAGCGTTATCGTGCAGGGGCTCAACACCGGGGAGCTGTTTTTT.